This T cell receptor beta chain was recorded in a study of cytomegalovirus exposure and HLA in healthy donors. Study outcomes and limitations: In a later analysis, specific HLA alleles were associated with some 16,000 TCR beta sequences at a 0.05 false discovery rate. Several V segments, TRBV6-2 and TRBV6-3 among them, could not be told apart and were dropped.

On this clone: Its cognate antigen is unknown.

The germline V gene encodes CDR1 MGHRA and CDR2 YSYEKL. J gave up 1 base and V 6 bases, and 5 bases lay outside the gene matches. The CDR3 has 14 amino acids. Primers: 60 Vbeta forward and 13 Jbeta reverse. Only in-frame clones appear in the TCRdb table, and some are missing; sequencing was by immunoSEQ multiplex PCR. The sample lists about 140,000 clones; 70% to 85% were seen once. This receptor was identified in a man aged 35 to 55 in good health and CMV-seronegative. The rearrangement joins TRBV4-1 to TRBJ2-7; 8 bases match TRBD2. The sequenced sample consisted of PBMCs. The CDR3 nucleotides read TGCGCCAGCAGTCCCTCGGGGGGGTCCTACGAGCAGTACTTC. Translated: CASSPSGGSYEQYF.